A single sample is the source of the 29 T cell receptor beta chains below, sequenced in a study of beta chain features in type 1 diabetes listed by TCRdb under 2018. The method was the immunoSEQ multiplex PCR assay. The entire isolated RNA was reverse transcribed using the High Capacity cDNA Reverse Transcription Kit, and thus expressed TCRB transcripts were sequenced. Held by TCRdb, this immuneACCESS table contains in-frame sequences only and omits some clones. Under half of the omission traces to an unresolved V gene where checked; the cause of the rest is unknown. The sample table records roughly 120,000 clones; 40% of these occur just once. About 0.07% of the sample is held by the ten biggest clonotypes. The material sequenced was stem cell memory CD4+ T cells from blood. Taken with the paper, the label for cell subset or site translates to: stem cell-like memory CD4+ T cells. Receptors originate from a woman aged 18-29 years in good health.

This clone occurred a few times. This chain connects TRBV5-1 to TRBJ1-2; a possible D gene is TRBD1 (5 bases). V was trimmed by 1 base and J by 8 bases, leaving 18 bases between them. CDR3 length: 15 residues. Germline V gives CDR1 SGHRS, CDR2 YFSETQ. The CDR3 spells CASSLLQGLQGGYTF. CDR3 DNA: TGCGCCAGCAGCTTGCTCCAGGGTCTCCAAGGCGGCTACACCTTC.

This chain connects TRBV2 to TRBJ2-1; TRBD2 matches at 11 bases. The J segment lost 3 bases and the V segment lost 6 bases, leaving 4 bases of the junction unmatched. The CDR3 has 15 residues. Germline loops: CDR1 SNHLY, CDR2 FYNNEI. In DNA, the CDR3 is TGTGCCAGCAGGACCGGACTAGCGGGCTACAATGAGCAGTTCTTC. Translating it yields CASRTGLAGYNEQFF.

In this sample, this clone turned up a few times. V gene TRBV12-5 combines with J gene TRBJ2-1; 8 bases agree with TRBD2. V lost 2 bases and J lost 2; bases outside the gene matches: 14. Germline V gene lookup returns CDR1 LGHNT and CDR2 FRNRAP. The CDR3 has 19 residues. The CDR3 DNA sequence: TGTGCTAGTGGTTTGACCCGGGGGGGACTACTGCTAACCTACAATGAGCAGTTCTTC. As protein: CASGLTRGGLLLTYNEQFF.

This clone was counted a few times. The J gene is TRBJ2-5, the V gene TRBV11-3; D remains ambiguous. The CDR3 covers 15 residues. CDR1 SGHNT and CDR2 YENEEA come from the germline V gene. The V gene lost 1 base and the J gene lost 1 base, with 10 bases spanning the gap. The CDR3 is CASSLGSGFQETQYF. In DNA form, the CDR3 reads TGTGCCAGCAGCTTAGGATCCGGGTTCCAAGAGACCCAGTACTTC.

This clone was seen a few times. V and J are TRBV7-9 and TRBJ2-3, with D perhaps TRBD1 (6 bases). V dropped 2 bases and J dropped 1 base, with 13 bases sitting between them. Germline loops: CDR1 SEHNR, CDR2 FQNEAQ (reference sequence). The CDR3 spans 16 residues. This CDR3 is CASSLLVQGRTDTQYF. For the CDR3, the DNA is TGTGCCAGCAGCTTATTGGTACAGGGCCGCACAGATACGCAGTATTTT.

This clone was counted between two and nine times. V gene TRBV7-2 combines with J gene TRBJ2-1; the match to TRBD2 covers 8 bases. V gave up 5 bases and J gave up 3 bases; unmatched junction bases: 6. The CDR3 runs 15 residues. Looked up from germline, CDR1 is SGHTA and CDR2 is FQGNSA. CDR3 protein: CASSHRTSRYNEQFF. The CDR3 DNA follows: TGTGCCAGCAGCCACAGGACTAGCCGCTACAATGAGCAGTTCTTC.

This chain uses TRBV5-1 with TRBJ2-3; 7 bases are a match to TRBD2. CDR1 SGHRS and CDR2 YFSETQ come from the germline V gene. V was clipped by 0 bases and J by 2 bases; unmatched bases: 6. The CDR3 is 16 amino acids. The CDR3 DNA is TGCGCCAGCAGCTTGGAGCGGGATGCACTCACAGATACGCAGTATTTT. This sequence encodes CASSLERDALTDTQYF.

The rearrangement joins TRBV6-5 to TRBJ2-1, with 9 bases identical to TRBD1. CDR3 length: 16 amino acids. The V gene end was trimmed by 4 bases and the J gene end by 6 bases; junction bases not matched to a gene: 10. Germline-derived CDR1 and CDR2 are MNHEY and SVGAGI. CDR3 in DNA: TGTGCCAGCAGTTCAAATACAGGGGGCTGGGGCAATGAGCAGTTCTTC. Translation gives CASSSNTGGWGNEQFF.

This rearrangement joins TRBV28 to TRBJ2-1, with 8 bases that match TRBD2. Trimming removed 5 bases from V and 7 bases from J; junction bases left unmatched: 19. The CDR3 covers 18 residues. Germline V gene lookup returns CDR1 MDHEN and CDR2 SYDVKM. The CDR3 sequence: CASSTRIRGGRRINEQFF. CDR3 sequence (DNA): TGTGCCAGCAGTACCCGGATACGGGGCGGGAGGAGGATAAATGAGCAGTTCTTC.

This chain connects TRBV30 to TRBJ1-1, with D maybe TRBD1 (5 bases). Germline CDR1 is GTSNPN and CDR2 is SVGIG (reference sequence). Trimming cost V 0 bases and J 5 bases, with 13 bases left between them. The length of the CDR3 is 14 residues. This CDR3 is CAWSVSGRGTEAFF. The DNA for the CDR3 is TGTGCCTGGAGTGTTTCGGGGAGGGGAACTGAAGCTTTCTTT.

The V call is TRBV18, the J call TRBJ2-1; TRBD2 matches 8 bases. The CDR3 runs 16 residues. Losses at the gene ends were 3 bases for V and 9 bases for J; bases not matched to a gene: 13. Germline lookup yields CDR1 KGHSH and CDR2 LQKENI. CDR3 protein: CASSPTLTTSGAEQFF. In DNA form, the CDR3 reads TGTGCCAGCTCACCGACACTAACTACTAGCGGTGCTGAGCAGTTCTTC.

V is TRBV5-4 and J is TRBJ2-5; 8 bases map to TRBD2. CDR1 is SGHNT and CDR2 is YYREEE in the germline V gene (reference sequence). The CDR3 is made up of 15 amino acids. The junction had 7 bases not matched to a gene; V was cut back by 1 base and J by 5 bases. The CDR3: CASSLRGTGGETQYF. The CDR3 DNA is TGTGCCAGCAGCTTGCGGGGGACGGGGGGGGAGACCCAGTACTTC.

This clone was detected only a few times. J is TRBJ1-5 and V is TRBV5-1; possibly TRBD1 for D (5 bases). The CDR3 totals 15 residues. The germline CDR1 and CDR2 sequences are SGHRS and YFSETQ. Trimming removed 0 bases from V and 3 bases from J, with 10 bases in between. The CDR3 region has the DNA TGCGCCAGCAGCTTGGGAGCCAGGGCCAATCAGCCCCAGCATTTT. Protein product: CASSLGARANQPQHF.

The chain links TRBV29-1 to TRBJ1-1; D possibly corresponds to TRBD1 (5 bases). The germline V gene has CDR1 SQVTM and CDR2 ANQGSEA. This CDR3 spans 13 amino acids. The CDR3 protein is CRAGGVGNTEAFF. The CDR3 DNA reads as TGCAGGGCGGGGGGAGTGGGGAACACTGAAGCTTTCTTT.

This sequence joins TRBV7-2 and TRBJ2-5, with 8 bases lining up with TRBD2. The length of the CDR3 is 15 residues. Germline V gene sequence: CDR1 SGHTA, CDR2 FQGNSA. J gave up 1 base and V 4 bases, and 5 bases lay outside the gene matches. CDR3 bases: TGTGCCAGCAGCTCGAACCTAGCGGGCCAAGAGACCCAGTACTTC. Protein product: CASSSNLAGQETQYF.

The V and J genes are TRBV9 and TRBJ2-1, with 13 positions matching TRBD2. The germline gives CDR1 SGDLS, CDR2 YYNGEE. With V trimmed by 3 bases and J by 7 bases, 10 bases remained unmatched. The length of the CDR3 is 17 residues. The DNA for the CDR3 is TGTGCCAGCAGCGCAATACCACTAGCGGGAGGGGGGAATGAGCAGTTCTTC. It is translated as CASSAIPLAGGGNEQFF.

CDR3 amino acids: CASSRTIYRNTIYF. CDR3 DNA sequence: TGTGCCAGCAGCAGGACAATTTATAGAAACACCATATATTTT. The chain uses TRBV11-2 and TRBJ1-3, with a weak D call TRBD1 (5 bases). Germline values: CDR1 SGHAT, CDR2 FQNNGV. There are 14 residues in the CDR3. With 5 bases removed from V and 5 bases from J, the gap between germline ends came to 13 bases. Variable domain in full (rest from reference TRBV11-2 and TRBJ1-3): EAGVAQSPRYKIIEKRQSVAFWCNPISGHATLYWYQQILGQGPKLLIQFQNNGVVDDSQLPKDRFSAERLKGVDSTLKIQPAKLEDSAVYLCASSRTIYRNTIYFGEGSWLTVV.

This clone came up a few times. The chain carries TRBV10-3 and TRBJ2-7; 10 bases align to TRBD1. In germline, CDR1 is ENHRY, CDR2 SYGVKD. The CDR3 runs to 14 residues. Trimming cost V 8 bases and J 5 bases; bases outside gene matches: 9. The CDR3 DNA follows: TGTGCCATCGGCTCCGGGACAGGGGTTAACGAGCAGTACTTC. It translates to CAIGSGTGVNEQYF.

This clone showed up just a few times. This chain joins TRBV28 and TRBJ2-7; 8 bases agree with TRBD2. The CDR3 is 15 amino acids. In germline, CDR1 is MDHEN, CDR2 SYDVKM. With V trimmed by 6 bases and J by 0 bases, 7 bases remained unmatched. DNA for the CDR3: TGTGCCAGCAGACGTCTGACTAGCGTCTCCTACGAGCAGTACTTC. Encoded protein: CASRRLTSVSYEQYF. Complete variable domain (other parts from reference TRBV28 and TRBJ2-7): DVKVTQSSRYLVKRTGEKVFLECVQDMDHENMFWYRQDPGLGLRLIYFSYDVKMKEKGDIPEGYSVSREKKERFSLILESASTNQTSMYLCASRRLTSVSYEQYFGPGTRLTVT.

The J gene is TRBJ2-7, the V gene TRBV6-6; 7 bases fit TRBD2. The CDR3 sequence is 11 residues long. The V segment lost 6 bases and the J segment 4 bases; nucleotides outside the gene matches: 0. Germline CDR1 and CDR2: MNHNY and SVGAGI (reference sequence). CDR3 sequence: CASRLAYEQYF. In nucleotides, the CDR3 is TGTGCCAGCAGACTAGCGTACGAGCAGTACTTC.

This rearrangement joins TRBV28 to TRBJ2-7; 10 nucleotides align to TRBD1. In germline, CDR1 is MDHEN, CDR2 SYDVKM. There are 14 residues in the CDR3. V trimming: 6 bases; J trimming: 6 bases; junction bases outside the gene matches: 8. Here the CDR3 reads CASRGWDRGFEQYF. DNA of the CDR3: TGTGCCAGCAGGGGGTGGGACAGGGGTTTCGAGCAGTACTTC. The entire variable domain, with the rest obtained from reference TRBV28 and TRBJ2-7, is as follows: DVKVTQSSRYLVKRTGEKVFLECVQDMDHENMFWYRQDPGLGLRLIYFSYDVKMKEKGDIPEGYSVSREKKERFSLILESASTNQTSMYLCASRGWDRGFEQYFGPGTRLTVT.

This clone has only a few counts. This chain links TRBV9 with TRBJ2-1; 13 bases map to TRBD2. This CDR3 comprises 15 residues. V shed 3 bases and J 6 bases; nucleotides not matched to a gene: 3. Germline-derived CDR1 and CDR2 are SGDLS and YYNGEE. In DNA form, the CDR3 reads TGTGCCAGCAGCGCAAGACTAGCGGGAGGCAATGAGCAGTTCTTC. Amino acid sequence: CASSARLAGGNEQFF.

This clone has more than one count but fewer than ten. V gene TRBV5-1 combines with J gene TRBJ2-1, with a possible D match to TRBD1 (6 bases). V lost 3 bases to trimming and J lost 5 bases, with 9 bases between them. The CDR3 contains 13 residues. Germline CDR1 is SGHRS and CDR2 is YFSETQ. The chain's CDR3 is CASSSRDNNEQFF. CDR3 DNA: TGCGCCAGCAGCTCCCGGGACAACAATGAGCAGTTCTTC.

This clone was seen a few times. The rearrangement joins TRBV13 to TRBJ2-7, with D unresolved. Trimming cost V 5 bases and J 7 bases, with 21 bases left between them. The CDR3 consists of 15 residues. Germline-derived CDR1 and CDR2 are PRHDT and FYEKMQ (reference sequence). The chain's CDR3 is CASSPPLRSATEQYF. CDR3 nucleotide sequence: TGTGCCAGCAGCCCACCTTTACGGAGCGCGACGGAGCAGTACTTC.

The gene calls are TRBV9 and TRBJ1-3; possibly TRBD1 for D (5 bases). Per the germline V gene, CDR1 is SGDLS and CDR2 is YYNGEE. The V end lost 0 bases, the J end lost 2 bases, and 15 bases lay between the germline ends. This CDR3 contains 17 residues. DNA of the CDR3: TGTGCCAGCAGCGTAGGCCCTCTGGGGCGTACTGGAAACACCATATATTTT. Residues: CASSVGPLGRTGNTIYF.

This sequence joins TRBV20-1 and TRBJ2-7; the D is unclear. The CDR3 is 11 amino acids. Trimming pared 0 bases from V and 6 bases from J, leaving 6 bases between. Germline V gene data show CDR1 as DFQATT and CDR2 as SNEGSKA (reference sequence). The CDR3 region is CSAREQVEQYF. The CDR3 bases are TGCAGTGCTAGAGAGCAGGTCGAGCAGTACTTC.

The V and J genes are TRBV18 and TRBJ2-7; D unresolved. The CDR3 runs to 12 residues. CDR1 is KGHSH and CDR2 is LQKENI in the germline V gene. V lost 4 bases, J lost 1 base, and 5 bases lay in between. The CDR3 region is CASSRTSYEQYF. The CDR3 region has the DNA TGTGCCAGCTCACGCACTTCCTACGAGCAGTACTTC.

The V call is TRBV11-3, the J call TRBJ2-1, with TRBD2 matching over 15 bases. The V segment lost 5 bases and the J segment 8 bases; nucleotides outside the gene matches: 10. CDR1 is SGHNT, CDR2 YENEEA, per germline. The CDR3 loop spans 17 amino acids. CDR3 protein: CASSHRGLAGGKDEQFF. The CDR3 nucleotides are TGTGCCAGCAGCCATCGGGGACTAGCGGGAGGTAAGGATGAGCAGTTCTTC.

In DNA, the CDR3 is TGTGCCAGCAGCTTAGTATCCCAGGGGAACACTGAAGCTTTCTTT. It encodes CASSLVSQGNTEAFF. This sequence joins TRBV7-2 and TRBJ1-1, with D tentatively TRBD1 (5 bases). Trimming removed 1 base from V and 1 base from J, with 10 bases in between. The CDR3 sequence is 15 residues long. The germline gives CDR1 SGHTA, CDR2 FQGNSA.